This T cell receptor beta chain was recovered during a study of CD8 T cells in Susac syndrome. The CDR3 length is 13 residues. The germline V and J ends were trimmed by 0 bases and 0 bases, with 6 bases remaining between them. Germline V gene lookup returns CDR1 DFQATT and CDR2 SNEGSKA (reference sequence). Negative isolation yielded CD4+ and CD8+ T cells, and FACS enriched TEMRA cells. Reverse transcription used roughly 0.5 to 1 ug RNA and random hexamers. immunoSEQ multiplex PCR amplified TCR beta CDR3 across 54 Vbeta, 13 Jbeta. One entry per CDR3 protein, called by TCRdb with MiXCR from the immunoSEQ multiplex PCR reads. This table has approximately 150,000 distinct CDR3 sequences, approximately 79% appearing once.

The specimen sequenced was CD8+ T cells from PBMCs. This receptor was taken from a human donor with multiple sclerosis. The chain carries TRBV20-1 and TRBJ2-7, with D unclear. CDR3 sequence reads: CSARDQSSYEQYF. The CDR3 DNA is TGCAGTGCTAGAGATCAATCCTCCTACGAGCAGTACTTC.